Presented here are 20 T cell receptor beta chains from one specimen sequenced in a study of blood T cells in healthy people across ages. With a J-beta primer mix and a sample-barcoded 5' primer, a second PCR ran about 7 to 12 cycles. TCRdb used MiXCR to reprocess the 5' RACE reads, holding one entry per CDR3 protein. The sample consists of 1.4 million to 1.5 million distinct CDR3 sequences, roughly 40% of them appearing once. The sample taken for sequencing was blood. Receptor source: a woman younger than 35 in good health.

The table lists this clonotype with a count of one. The chain links TRBV29-1 to TRBJ1-2; 7 bases agree with TRBD1. Germline loops: CDR1 SQVTM, CDR2 ANQGSEA. The CDR3 extends over 14 amino acids. Trimming cost V 6 bases and J 12 bases; bases outside gene matches: 19. CDR3 amino acids: CSVGQEDVASGHTF. In nucleotides, the CDR3 is TGCAGCGTCGGACAGGAGGACGTAGCGTCCGGCCACACCTTC. The full variable domain, with the rest looked up from reference TRBV29-1 and TRBJ1-2, is SAVISQKPSRDICQRGTSLTIQCQVDSQVTMMFWYRQQPGQSLTLIATANQGSEATYESGFVIDKFPISRPNLTFSTLTVSNMSPEDSSIYLCSVGQEDVASGHTFGSGTRLTVV.

The J gene is TRBJ1-4, the V gene TRBV7-9; D is unresolved. The CDR3 is made up of 17 amino acids. With 1 base removed from V and 4 bases from J, the gap between germline ends came to 16 bases. In germline, CDR1 is SEHNR, CDR2 FQNEAQ (reference sequence). CDR3 amino acids: CASSLVPLDQINEKLFF. The CDR3 DNA reads TGTGCCAGCAGCTTAGTTCCCCTGGACCAGATTAATGAAAAACTGTTTTTT.

This clonotype showed up just a few times. The chain is built from TRBV10-3 and TRBJ1-6; D gene unclear. Germline CDR1 is ENHRY and CDR2 is SYGVKD. The length of the CDR3 is 14 residues. The ends were cut back, 6 bases at V and 3 bases at J, with 9 bases in the middle. This CDR3 reads CAIRSSNYNSPLHF. In DNA form, the CDR3 reads TGTGCCATCAGATCCTCTAACTATAATTCACCCCTCCACTTT.

J is TRBJ1-6 and V is TRBV7-2; 7 nucleotides match TRBD1. Germline V gene lookup returns CDR1 SGHTA and CDR2 FQGNSA. This CDR3 has 17 residues. The junction had 13 bases not matched to a gene; V was cut back by 7 bases and J by 4 bases. The CDR3 protein is CASIPRLGGAYNSPLHF. DNA for the CDR3: TGTGCCAGCATCCCCCGATTAGGGGGCGCTTATAATTCACCCCTCCACTTT.

The V and J genes are TRBV12-3 or TRBV12-4 and TRBJ1-1; D unclear. The ends were cut back, 6 bases at V and 3 bases at J, with 20 bases in the middle. This CDR3 has 16 amino acids. In nucleotides, the CDR3 is TGTGCCAGCAGCCCTAGAGGGTCAAGGGCGTACACTGAAGCTTTCTTT. Protein: CASSPRGSRAYTEAFF.

The chain recombines TRBV5-1 with TRBJ1-2; D ambiguous. Germline assignment: CDR1 SGHRS and CDR2 YFSETQ. V lost 4 bases, J lost 3 bases, and 7 bases lay in between. This CDR3 has 12 amino acids. The CDR3 protein is CASSKDDYGYTF. DNA for the CDR3: TGCGCCAGCAGCAAGGACGACTATGGCTACACCTTC.

The chain has TRBV6-2 or TRBV6-3 and TRBJ2-3, with D tentatively TRBD1 or TRBD2 (5 bases each). Deletions cut 8 bases from V and 0 bases from J, with 12 bases between. CDR3 size: 14 residues. Germline V gene sequence: CDR1 MNHEY, CDR2 SVGEGT. CDR3 loop: CASAGTSSTDTQYF. For the CDR3, the DNA is TGTGCCAGCGCCGGGACCAGTAGCACAGATACGCAGTATTTT.

This rearrangement joins TRBV7-8 to TRBJ2-7; the D gene could be TRBD1 or TRBD2 (5 bases each). The ends were cut back, 2 bases at V and 7 bases at J, with 12 bases in the middle. CDR1 SGHVS and CDR2 FQNEAQ come from the germline V gene. The CDR3 spans 13 residues. The CDR3 region is CASSLQRGNEQYF. In DNA form, the CDR3 reads TGTGCCAGCAGCTTACAACGGGGCAATGAGCAGTACTTC. The variable domain in full, completed from reference TRBV7-8 and TRBJ2-7, reads GAGVSQSPRYKVAKRGQDVALRCDPISGHVSLFWYQQALGQGPEFLTYFQNEAQLDKSGLPSDRFFAERPEGSVSTLKIQRTQQEDSAVYLCASSLQRGNEQYFGPGTRLTVT.

The V call is TRBV19, the J call TRBJ1-1, with D possibly matching TRBD1 (6 bases). V was pared by 6 bases and J by 0 bases, with 8 bases between. In germline, CDR1 is LNHDA, CDR2 SQIVND (reference sequence). The CDR3 runs 13 residues. The CDR3 loop reads CASRKGVNTEAFF. CDR3 nucleotide sequence: TGTGCCAGTAGGAAGGGGGTGAACACTGAAGCTTTCTTT.

This clonotype has more than one count but fewer than ten. The chain combines TRBV6-5 with TRBJ1-2; tentative D call: TRBD1 (5 bases). Germline CDR1 MNHEY, CDR2 SVGAGI. The V and J ends lost 5 bases and 3 bases respectively, with 13 bases between them. The CDR3 extends over 14 amino acids. CDR3 sequence reads: CASSAPGRYYGYTF. The CDR3 DNA reads TGTGCCAGCAGTGCCCCGGGACGGTACTATGGCTACACCTTC.

Only a few counts were recorded for this clonotype. J is TRBJ2-7 and V is TRBV6-6; tentative D call: TRBD2 (6 bases). CDR3 length: 14 residues. The V gene's germline CDR1 is MNHNY and CDR2 SVGAGI (reference sequence). Trimming took off 2 bases at V and 6 bases at J, with 14 bases between the two ends. CDR3 nucleotide sequence: TGTGCCAGCAGTTACGGAGGGGACTTTAGCGAGCAGTACTTC. It encodes CASSYGGDFSEQYF.

The chain uses TRBV10-2 and TRBJ2-4; D tentatively reads TRBD1 or TRBD2 (5 bases each). Per the germline V gene, CDR1 is WSHSY and CDR2 is SAAADI. V was shortened by 11 bases and J by 3 bases, with 20 bases between the two germline ends. This CDR3 contains 15 residues. CDR3 residues: CAARNTGDRKNIQYF. CDR3 in DNA: TGCGCCGCCAGAAATACTGGGGACCGCAAAAACATTCAGTACTTC.

This clonotype has only a few counts. The rearrangement links TRBV11-2 to TRBJ2-4; D unclear. V gave up 7 bases and J gave up 0 bases, with 10 bases separating them. This CDR3 has 14 residues. Germline-derived CDR1 and CDR2 are SGHAT and FQNNGV. The CDR3: CASTPGLAKNIQYF. CDR3 DNA: TGTGCCAGCACCCCGGGTTTAGCCAAAAACATTCAGTACTTC.

The sample holds a few counts of this clonotype. This chain links TRBV29-1 with TRBJ1-2; D is unresolved. Germline CDR1 SQVTM, CDR2 ANQGSEA. There are 11 residues in the CDR3. V was clipped by 4 bases and J by 8 bases, with 11 bases between them. The CDR3 bases are TGCAGCGTTGTTAGCTCTGGGGGCTACACCTTC. Its protein product is CSVVSSGGYTF.

J is TRBJ1-5 and V is TRBV6-6; D is uncertain. The V gene lost 7 bases and the J gene lost 2 bases, with 15 bases spanning the gap. Germline V gene sequence: CDR1 MNHNY, CDR2 SVGAGI (reference sequence). This CDR3 spans 15 amino acids. The CDR3 DNA sequence: TGTGCCAGCACTCCCCGGGGAGAGGGCAATCAGCCCCAGCATTTT. Protein product: CASTPRGEGNQPQHF.

The chain has TRBV12-3 or TRBV12-4 and TRBJ2-5; a weak D match, TRBD1 (5 bases). The closer fit of TRBJ2-7 to the DNA end suggests the J call may be wrong. CDR3 length: 12 residues. This chain's CDR3 is CASSFTRDEQYF. CDR3 sequence (DNA): TGTGCCAGCAGTTTTACCAGGGACGAGCAGTACTTC.

This clonotype was recorded many times. The chain has TRBV20-1 and TRBJ2-1; D may be TRBD1 or TRBD2 (5 bases each). V lost 0 bases and J 7 bases, leaving 13 bases between the germline ends. Germline V lookup: CDR1 DFQATT, CDR2 SNEGSKA (reference sequence). The CDR3 has 14 residues. The CDR3 DNA reads TGCAGTGCTAGAGATATGGGGGAGAGGAATGAGCAGTTCTTC. Translating gives CSARDMGERNEQFF.

The chain joins TRBV20-1 to TRBJ1-4; TRBD1 agrees at 7 bases. Germline CDR1 is DFQATT and CDR2 is SNEGSKA (reference sequence). Losses at the gene ends were 3 bases for V and 5 bases for J; bases not matched to a gene: 6. The CDR3 loop spans 14 amino acids. The chain's CDR3 is CSASESRGNEKLFF. Here the CDR3 DNA reads TGCAGTGCTAGCGAGTCCAGGGGGAATGAAAAACTGTTTTTT.

This chain joins TRBV7-2 and TRBJ2-1, with 7 bases aligning to TRBD2. CDR3 length: 12 residues. V trimming: 2 bases; J trimming: 15 bases; junction bases outside the gene matches: 7. CDR1 and CDR2 (germline): SGHTA, FQGNSA. The CDR3 spells CASSLTSAGWFF. As DNA, the CDR3 is TGTGCCAGCAGCTTAACTAGCGCGGGATGGTTCTTC.

This clonotype was recorded a few times. The chain combines TRBV28 with TRBJ2-1, with D maybe TRBD2 (6 bases). This CDR3 is 16 amino acids long. Germline CDR1 and CDR2: MDHEN and SYDVKM. V gave up 5 bases and J gave up 6 bases, with 20 bases separating them. CDR3 loop: CASSAPPDGTFNEQFF. The CDR3 DNA reads as TGTGCCAGCAGTGCACCGCCCGACGGGACTTTCAATGAGCAGTTCTTC. The full variable domain, completed using reference TRBV28 and TRBJ2-1, is DVKVTQSSRYLVKRTGEKVFLECVQDMDHENMFWYRQDPGLGLRLIYFSYDVKMKEKGDIPEGYSVSREKKERFSLILESASTNQTSMYLCASSAPPDGTFNEQFFGPGTRLTVL.